This TCR beta chain derives from a study of beta chain features in type 1 diabetes. Background on the study: No age, gender or cell yield differences were seen between patients and healthy donors.

CDR1 SGHTA and CDR2 FQGNSA come from the germline V gene. This CDR3 is 15 amino acids long. V lost 1 base to trimming and J lost 8 bases; unmatched junction nucleotides: 6. Concerning this clone itself: Its antigen is as yet unknown.

Overall study results and limits: In patients and controls equally, PCR might favor templates that are shorter. Among patients with Type 1 diabetes, TCRB CDR3s were moderately but significantly shorter in every one of the four CD4+ subsets.

All of the sorted populations showed purity greater than 98%. Expressed TCRB transcripts got sequenced, as all isolated RNA was reverse transcribed. Here immunoSEQ multiplex PCR was the method, and the copy in TCRdb shows in-frame clones only, minus some. The sample holds about 620,000 clones, around 16% seen once. Sequencing was carried out using naive CD4+ T cells from blood. This clonotype was obtained from a young man in good health. This chain connects TRBV7-2 to TRBJ2-1; 9 bases fit TRBD1. The CDR3 DNA follows: TGTGCCAGCAGCTTAGGGCGGGACAGGGTCTATGAGCAGTTCTTC. This translates into CASSLGRDRVYEQFF.